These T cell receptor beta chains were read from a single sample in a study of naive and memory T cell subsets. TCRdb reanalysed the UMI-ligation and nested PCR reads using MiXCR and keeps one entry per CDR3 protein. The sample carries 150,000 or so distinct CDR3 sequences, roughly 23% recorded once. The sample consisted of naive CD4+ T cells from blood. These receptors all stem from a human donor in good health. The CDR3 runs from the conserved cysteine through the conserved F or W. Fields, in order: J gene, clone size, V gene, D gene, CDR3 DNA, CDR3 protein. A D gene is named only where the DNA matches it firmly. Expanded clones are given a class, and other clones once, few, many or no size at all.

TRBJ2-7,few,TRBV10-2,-,TGCGCCAGCAGCCCTATAGCAGCCTGGGAACAGTACTTC,CASSPIAAWEQYF
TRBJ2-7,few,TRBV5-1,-,TGCGCCAGCAGCTTGGGGCTGAACAGCTACGAGCAGTACTTC,CASSLGLNSYEQYF
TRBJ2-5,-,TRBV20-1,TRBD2,TGCAGTGCTAGGCTACTAGCGGAAGAGACCCAGTACTTC,CSARLLAEETQYF
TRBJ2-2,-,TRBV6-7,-,TGTGCCAGCAGTTATTATCAGGCGAACACCGGGGAGCTGTTTTTT,CASSYYQANTGELFF
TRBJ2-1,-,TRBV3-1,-,TGTGCCAGCAGCCAAACGTCACATGAGCAGTTCTTC,CASSQTSHEQFF
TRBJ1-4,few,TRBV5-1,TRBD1,TGCGCCAGCAGCCAGTCTGGGACAGGGGTTGAAAAACTGTTTTTT,CASSQSGTGVEKLFF
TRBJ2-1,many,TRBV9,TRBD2,TGTGCCAGCAGCGCACTAGCGTCCGGCCCCGATGAGCAGTTCTTC,CASSALASGPDEQFF
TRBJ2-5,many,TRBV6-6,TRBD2,TGTGCCAGCATCCAAGAGGGGCTAGCGGGAGTTGAGACCCAGTACTTC,CASIQEGLAGVETQYF
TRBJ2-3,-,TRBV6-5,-,TGTGCCAGCAGTTACTCGATGGTAGATACGCAGTATTTT,CASSYSMVDTQYF
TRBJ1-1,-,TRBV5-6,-,TGTGCCAGCAGCTTGGGACAGAAAGCTTTCTTT,CASSLGQKAFF
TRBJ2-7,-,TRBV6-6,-,TGTGCCAGCAGTTACTTAGGGAAAAAAGGGTACGAGCAGTACTTC,CASSYLGKKGYEQYF
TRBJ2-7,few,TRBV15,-,TGTGCCACCAGCAGAGATCTACCGCAGGGCTACGAGCAGTACTTC,CATSRDLPQGYEQYF
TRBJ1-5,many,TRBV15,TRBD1,TGTGCCACCAGCAGTAGGACAGGGGGAACTGCCTGGTATAGCAATCAGCCCCAGCATTTT,CATSSRTGGTAWYSNQPQHF
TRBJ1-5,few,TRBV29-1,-,TGCAGCGCCGCAAGCGACAGTAATCAGCCCCAGCATTTT,CSAASDSNQPQHF
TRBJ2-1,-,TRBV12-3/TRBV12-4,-,TGTGCCAGCAGCTCACATAACACGGGGTACAATGAGCAGTTCTTC,CASSSHNTGYNEQFF
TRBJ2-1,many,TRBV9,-,TGTGCCAGCAGCGTAGAGCCCCGTCCGAGCTCCTACAATGAGCAGTTCTTC,CASSVEPRPSSYNEQFF
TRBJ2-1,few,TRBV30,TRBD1,TGTGCCTGGAGGATGGGACAGGGGCTTTTATTAAATGAGCAGTTCTTC,CAWRMGQGLLLNEQFF
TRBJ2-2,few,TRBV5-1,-,TGCGCCAGCAGCTTGGTATTCGGGGGTGCCGGGGAGCTGTTTTTT,CASSLVFGGAGELFF
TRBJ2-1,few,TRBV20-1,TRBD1,TGCAGTGCTAGCCACGGGGACAGGAAGGAGTTCTTC,CSASHGDRKEFF
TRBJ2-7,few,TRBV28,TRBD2,TGTGCCAGCAGTTTGCGGGGGAATCGGGTGGGGCAGTACTTC,CASSLRGNRVGQYF
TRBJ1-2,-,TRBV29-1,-,TGCAGCGTGCGACTCGATGGCTACACCTTC,CSVRLDGYTF
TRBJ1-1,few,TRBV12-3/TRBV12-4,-,TGTGCCAGCAGTAAACAGCACTCGAACACTGAAGCTTTCTTT,CASSKQHSNTEAFF
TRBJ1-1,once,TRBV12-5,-,TGTGCTAGTGGTTCAGGGTTGGTTGAAGCTTTCTTT,CASGSGLVEAFF
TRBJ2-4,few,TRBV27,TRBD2,TGTGCCAGCAGAGAAATTAGCGGGAGGATTCTCATTCAGTACTTC,CASREISGRILIQYF
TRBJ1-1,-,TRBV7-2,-,TGTGCCAGCAGCTTAGCGGGGACACCTTATTCTGAAGCTTTCTTT,CASSLAGTPYSEAFF
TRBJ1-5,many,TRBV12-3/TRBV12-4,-,TGTGCCAGCAGTTCCCGGGACCCAAGGAGGAATAACAATCAGCCCCAGCATTTT,CASSSRDPRRNNNQPQHF
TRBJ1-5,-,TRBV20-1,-,TGCAGTGCTAGCCAACCGGCGGGTGTGGGGCAGCCCCAGCATTTT,CSASQPAGVGQPQHF
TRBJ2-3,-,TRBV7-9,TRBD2,TGTGCCAGCAGCTTAGAGGCGGGAGGGCCTCATTTGGATACGCAGTATTTT,CASSLEAGGPHLDTQYF
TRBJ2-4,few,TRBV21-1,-,TGTGCCAGCTGCCCGGGACAGGGTTTTGCCAAAAACATTCAGTACTTC,CASCPGQGFAKNIQYF
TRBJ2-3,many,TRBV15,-,TGTGCCACCAGCAGAGACGGAGGTAACACAGATACGCAGTATTTT,CATSRDGGNTDTQYF
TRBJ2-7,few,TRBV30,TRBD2,TGTGCCTGGAGTGTACGCGCTAGCGGGAGGCGGGGGGAGCAGTACTTC,CAWSVRASGRRGEQYF
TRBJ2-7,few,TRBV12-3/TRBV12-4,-,TGTGCCAGCAGTATGCTAATGACCCGGGACTTGACCTACGAGCAGTACTTC,CASSMLMTRDLTYEQYF
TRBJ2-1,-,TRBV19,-,TGTGCCAGTAGTATAGCAGAGACAGCAAGGGGTGAGCAGTTCTTC,CASSIAETARGEQFF
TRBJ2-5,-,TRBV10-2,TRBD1,TGCGCCAGCAGTTCTGCCGGGACAGCCCTACAAGAGACCCAGTACTTC,CASSSAGTALQETQYF
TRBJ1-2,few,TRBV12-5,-,TGTGCTAGTGGCCTCAAGTCAAACTATGGCTACACCTTC,CASGLKSNYGYTF
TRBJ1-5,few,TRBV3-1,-,TGTGCCAGCAGCCAAGAGGGGGGATTTTCGAGCAATCAGCCCCAGCATTTT,CASSQEGGFSSNQPQHF
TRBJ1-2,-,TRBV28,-,TGTGCCAGCAGAAAACAGGGAGCTGGCTACACCTTC,CASRKQGAGYTF
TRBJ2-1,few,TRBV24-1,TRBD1,TGTGCCACCAGTGACACGGACAGGGATCTGTTCTTC,CATSDTDRDLFF
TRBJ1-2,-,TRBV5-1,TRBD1,TGCGCCAGCAGCTTGCGCAGGGGGCTAAATGGCTACACCTTC,CASSLRRGLNGYTF
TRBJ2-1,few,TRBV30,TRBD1,TGTGCCTGGAATCCGACAGGGGCCATCTACAATGAGCAGTTCTTC,CAWNPTGAIYNEQFF